One sample yielded the 6 T cell receptor beta chains listed below, sequenced in a study of technical replicates of blood from a few donors. Measured with immunoSEQ multiplex PCR; TCRdb has only the in-frame clones, and not every one. The sample carries 45,000 to 55,000 clones, roughly 94% recorded once. Sequenced material: T cells isolated from PBMCs. Receptors originate from a human donor in good health.

The CDR3 DNA reads TGTGCCACCTATAAAGGGGCAGGGCACGGCTACACCTTC. Translated: CATYKGAGHGYTF. This rearrangement joins TRBV28 to TRBJ1-2; D is possibly TRBD1 (5 bases). Trimming stripped 10 bases from V and 8 bases from J, with 20 bases between. Germline V lookup: CDR1 MDHEN, CDR2 SYDVKM. The CDR3 runs 13 residues.

The V and J genes are TRBV9 and TRBJ1-1, with D tentatively TRBD1 (5 bases). The CDR3 loop spans 13 amino acids. Germline V lookup: CDR1 SGDLS, CDR2 YYNGEE. V lost 6 bases and J lost 1, with 10 bases in between. In nucleotides, the CDR3 is TGTGCCAGCACGGAAGGGGCGAACACTGAAGCTTTCTTT. This codes for CASTEGANTEAFF. The whole variable domain, remainder taken from reference TRBV9 and TRBJ1-1, is DSGVTQTPKHLITATGQRVTLRCSPRSGDLSVYWYQQSLDQGLQFLIQYYNGEERAKGNILERFSAQQFPDLHSELNLSSLELGDSALYFCASTEGANTEAFFGQGTRLTVV.

V is TRBV5-1 and J is TRBJ2-2; 10 bases align to TRBD2. The germline gives CDR1 SGHRS, CDR2 YFSETQ. Germline trimming cut 0 bases from V and 3 bases from J; bases unmatched to any gene: 5. There are 17 residues in the CDR3. The CDR3 bases are TGCGCCAGCAGCTTGGAAGGGACTAGCGTCGACACCGGGGAGCTGTTTTTT. Translating gives CASSLEGTSVDTGELFF.

V is TRBV5-6 and J is TRBJ2-1; 9 positions agree with TRBD1. This CDR3 spans 15 amino acids. The J segment lost 4 bases and the V segment lost 4 bases, leaving 6 bases of the junction unmatched. Germline V gives CDR1 SGHDT, CDR2 YYEEEE. The CDR3 coding sequence is TGTGCCAGCAGCCTTACGGGACAGGGATACAATGAGCAGTTCTTC. It translates to CASSLTGQGYNEQFF.

V and J are TRBV29-1 and TRBJ1-2, with 9 bases matching TRBD1. The CDR3 is made up of 14 amino acids. The junction had 7 bases not matched to a gene; V was cut back by 3 bases and J by 5 bases. Germline assignment: CDR1 SQVTM and CDR2 ANQGSEA. Written as DNA, the CDR3 is TGCAGCGTTGATAACTCGGACAGGGGTTATGGCTACACCTTC. It codes for CSVDNSDRGYGYTF.

Written as DNA, the CDR3 is TGTGCCAGCAGCTTAGATCGAACATCTGGAAACACCATATATTTT. Amino acid sequence: CASSLDRTSGNTIYF. The V gene is TRBV11-3, the J gene TRBJ1-3, with no clear D. Germline CDR1 is SGHNT and CDR2 is YENEEA. This CDR3 comprises 15 residues. V was trimmed by 0 bases and J by 1 base, leaving 7 bases between them.